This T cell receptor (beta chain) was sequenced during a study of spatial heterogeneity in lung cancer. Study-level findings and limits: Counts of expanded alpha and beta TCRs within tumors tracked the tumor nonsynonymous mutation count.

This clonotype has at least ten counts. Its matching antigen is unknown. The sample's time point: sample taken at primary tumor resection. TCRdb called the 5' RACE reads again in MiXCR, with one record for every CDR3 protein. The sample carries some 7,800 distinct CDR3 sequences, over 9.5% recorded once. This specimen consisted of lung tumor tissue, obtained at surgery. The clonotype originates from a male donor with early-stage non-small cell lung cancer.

The CDR3 sequence: CASSQALDRSGVETQYF. The CDR3 nucleotides are TGTGCCAGCAGCCAAGCTCTGGACCGTTCCGGGGTAGAGACCCAGTACTTC. The chain uses TRBV4-2 and TRBJ2-5; TRBD2 is a possible D gene (5 bases). The V gene lost 1 base and the J gene lost 4 bases, with 19 bases spanning the gap. Germline V lookup: CDR1 LGHNA, CDR2 YNFKEQ. CDR3 length: 17 residues.